The rows below give T cell receptor beta chains drawn from one sample of a study of cytomegalovirus exposure and HLA in healthy donors. TCRdb's copy holds only in-frame clones and misses some; the assay was immunoSEQ multiplex PCR. The sample includes about 140,000 clones, about 84% of them seen just once. The sequenced sample was PBMCs. Receptors were obtained from a man between 45 and 60 years old in good health and CMV-seronegative. Both conserved end residues are part of each CDR3. D genes are given only for firm matches. Size is omitted from some rows. Given values are once, few, many or a class for expanded clones.

>NA|TRBJ2-7|TRBV27|TRBD2
TGTGCCAGCAGTTCCGGGACGGGAGGCTTCGAGCAGTACTTC
CASSSGTGGFEQYF
>NA|TRBJ1-5|TRBV28|NA
TGTGCCAGCAGTTTACCCCACACCAACCAGCCCCAGCATTTT
CASSLPHTNQPQHF
>NA|TRBJ2-7|TRBV19|NA
TGTGCCAGTAGTGAGGGCTACGAGCAGTACTTC
CASSEGYEQYF
>NA|TRBJ2-4|TRBV11-2|TRBD1
TGTGCCAGCAGCTCCCCGGCAGGGGGAGCAGACATTCAGTACTTC
CASSSPAGGADIQYF
>NA|TRBJ2-5|TRBV5-1|NA
TGCGCCAGCAGCTTGGCTGGCGGGGCGGAGACCCAGTACTTC
CASSLAGGAETQYF
>NA|TRBJ2-5|TRBV11-3|TRBD1
TGTGCCAGCAGCTTAGGACAGGGCCAAGAGACCCAGTACTTC
CASSLGQGQETQYF
>NA|TRBJ2-3|TRBV11-2|NA
TGTGCCAGCAGCTTAGATAGCTCAGATCTCCTTAGCACAGATACGCAGTATTTT
CASSLDSSDLLSTDTQYF
>NA|TRBJ2-3|TRBV29-1|NA
TGCAGCGTTGTTAGGCGGGTGGCGGATACGCAGTATTTT
CSVVRRVADTQYF
>NA|TRBJ2-7|TRBV18|TRBD1
TGTGCCAGCTCACCCGGGACAGGGGACGAGCAGTACTTC
CASSPGTGDEQYF
>NA|TRBJ1-1|TRBV7-3|TRBD1
TGTGCCAGCAGCGACAACAGTAGGGGGCGGGACACTGAAGCTTTCTTT
CASSDNSRGRDTEAFF
>NA|TRBJ1-1|TRBV28|NA
TGTGCCAGCAGTATTCTCACGGTGAACACTGAAGCTTTCTTT
CASSILTVNTEAFF
>NA|TRBJ1-5|TRBV19|NA
TGTGCCAGCAAACTCCAGGGTAGTAGCAATCAGCCCCAGCATTTT
CASKLQGSSNQPQHF
>NA|TRBJ2-7|TRBV19|NA
TGTGCCAGTAGTATAGATTCTAGGAACTACGAGCAGTACTTC
CASSIDSRNYEQYF
>NA|TRBJ2-7|TRBV7-2|NA
TGTGCCAGCAGCACCAGAAACGCCGGCCGGACAGTATACGAGCAGTACTTC
CASSTRNAGRTVYEQYF
>NA|TRBJ2-3|TRBV5-4|TRBD2
TGTGCCAGCAGCAGGACTAGCCGGAGCACAGATACGCAGTATTTT
CASSRTSRSTDTQYF
>NA|TRBJ1-1|TRBV5-5|NA
TGTGCCAGCAGCTGGGGACACCAGATGAACACTGAAGCTTTCTTT
CASSWGHQMNTEAFF
>few|TRBJ2-7|TRBV9|TRBD1
TGTGCCAGCAGCGCGACACAGGGGGATTTCTACGAGCAGTACTTC
CASSATQGDFYEQYF
>once|TRBJ1-2|TRBV9|NA
TGTGCCAGCAGCGTAGACAGGGCCCATGGCTACACCTTC
CASSVDRAHGYTF
>NA|TRBJ2-7|TRBV27|TRBD1
TGTGCCAGCAGTTTGGGACAGGGGGCCTTCTACGAGCAGTACTTC
CASSLGQGAFYEQYF
>NA|TRBJ1-6|TRBV30|TRBD1
TGTGCCTGCCTAATCCGGGACAGGGTTTCACCCCTCCACTTT
CACLIRDRVSPLHF
>NA|TRBJ2-1|TRBV30|NA
TGTGCCTGGAGTCCCAGGGTGGGTGAGCAGTTCTTC
CAWSPRVGEQFF
>few|TRBJ2-1|TRBV5-1|NA
TGCGCCAGCAGCTCCGGACTCTACAATGAGCAGTTCTTC
CASSSGLYNEQFF
>NA|TRBJ2-5|TRBV30|TRBD2
TGTGCCTGGAGTGTCGCGGGAGGTCCTGAGGAGACCCAGTACTTC
CAWSVAGGPEETQYF
>NA|TRBJ1-5|TRBV6-5|NA
TGTGCCAGCAGCAACCTCCAGGGGCCCAATCAGCCCCAGCATTTT
CASSNLQGPNQPQHF
>NA|TRBJ2-7|TRBV6-1|TRBD1
TGTGCCAGCAGCAACAGGGGGCCCGGCTCCTACGAGCAGTACTTC
CASSNRGPGSYEQYF
>NA|TRBJ2-2|TRBV7-8|TRBD1
TGTGCCAGCACCTCAACAGGGGGCGCTTCATCCGGGGAGCTGTTTTTT
CASTSTGGASSGELFF
>NA|TRBJ2-7|TRBV9|NA
TGTGCCAGCAGCGTAGATACCAGAATCTACGAGCAGTACTTC
CASSVDTRIYEQYF
>few|TRBJ2-5|TRBV29-1|NA
TGCAGCGTTGAAAGTGAAGGCGGGCAGTACTTC
CSVESEGGQYF
>NA|TRBJ1-1|TRBV4-2|NA
TGTGCCAGCAGCCAAGAGTCGGGTGGCGTGGGCACTGAAGCTTTCTTT
CASSQESGGVGTEAFF
>NA|TRBJ1-2|TRBV19|TRBD1
TGTGCCAGTAGCCCCGGGACAGGCTATGGCTACACCTTC
CASSPGTGYGYTF
>NA|TRBJ2-6|TRBV11-2|NA
TGTGCCAGCAGCTTAGACAGGGGATACCATGATGGGGCCAACGTCCTGACTTTC
CASSLDRGYHDGANVLTF
>NA|TRBJ1-1|TRBV18|TRBD1
TGTGCCAGCTCACCTGGGGGACAGGGATTAACTGAAGCTTTCTTT
CASSPGGQGLTEAFF
>NA|TRBJ1-1|TRBV28|NA
TGTGCCAGCAGTTTCTCTGGTACAGAGGCTTTCTTT
CASSFSGTEAFF
>NA|TRBJ2-6|TRBV7-3|NA
TGTGCCAGCAGCATCCTAGGTGCGGTGTCTGGGGCCAACGTCCTGACTTTC
CASSILGAVSGANVLTF
>NA|TRBJ1-2|TRBV7-2|TRBD1
TGTGCCAGCAGCCTATCGACAGGGGGGATCTATGGCTACACCTTC
CASSLSTGGIYGYTF
>NA|TRBJ2-7|TRBV5-6|TRBD2
TGTGCCAGCAGCTGGGGCGGGGGGACCAGTAAATACGAGCAGTACTTC
CASSWGGGTSKYEQYF
>NA|TRBJ1-5|TRBV5-1|NA
TGCGCCAGCAGCTTGGCGGGGTTAAATCAGCCCCAGCATTTT
CASSLAGLNQPQHF
>once|TRBJ1-5|TRBV7-9|NA
TGTGCCAGCAGCTCCAGGGGAGGGGGCAATCAGCCCCAGCATTTT
CASSSRGGGNQPQHF
>once|TRBJ2-7|TRBV5-5|TRBD1
TGTGCCAGCAGTCCCCAGATGAGGGGGCGTCTAGCCTACGAGCAGTACTTC
CASSPQMRGRLAYEQYF
>NA|TRBJ1-2|TRBV30|NA
TGTGCCTGGAGCCCCATAAGGGGAAACTATGGCTACACCTTC
CAWSPIRGNYGYTF
>NA|TRBJ2-6|TRBV7-9|NA
TGTGCCAGCAGCTCACCGCCAATCAGGGTCTCTGGGGCCAACGTCCTGACTTTC
CASSSPPIRVSGANVLTF
>few|TRBJ2-5|TRBV7-8|TRBD2
TGTGCCAGCAGCTTGACTAGCGGGATTAAGACCCAGTACTTC
CASSLTSGIKTQYF
>NA|TRBJ2-1|TRBV28|NA
TGTGCCAGCAGTTTTGCGGGTGCGTACAATGAGCAGTTCTTC
CASSFAGAYNEQFF
>NA|TRBJ2-1|TRBV7-9|TRBD2
TGTGCCAGCAGCTTACGACTAGCGGGAGAAAGCTCCTACAATGAGCAGTTCTTC
CASSLRLAGESSYNEQFF
>NA|TRBJ2-7|TRBV5-1|NA
TGCGCCAGCAGTGTCCCAGGGGACTACGAGCAGTACTTC
CASSVPGDYEQYF
>NA|TRBJ1-3|TRBV28|NA
TGTGCCAGCAGTTCCACAGGCAGAGCCTCTGGAAACACCATATATTTT
CASSSTGRASGNTIYF
>NA|TRBJ2-1|TRBV9|TRBD2
TGTGCCAGCAGCTCCGGGGGGGAAAATGAGCAGTTCTTC
CASSSGGENEQFF